This entry lists 27 T cell receptor beta chains sequenced from one sample in a study of T-cell reconstitution after alpha-beta-depleted transplantation in children. As it was prepared, the TCRbeta library received unique molecular identifiers. MiXCR, run by TCRdb on the PCR reads, gives a single entry per CDR3 protein. The sample records about 900,000 distinct CDR3 sequences, about 30% being singletons. The material sequenced was PBMCs, mostly from graft donor cells, taken 360 days after TCRalphabeta/CD19-depleted stem cell transplant. The receptors come from a boy in the first two years of life who had a stem cell transplant for SCID, so the T cells may come from the graft donor.

The chain has TRBV2 and TRBJ2-2, with D possibly called TRBD1 or TRBD2 (6 bases each). Per germline, CDR1 SNHLY and CDR2 FYNNEI. Deletions cut 2 bases from V and 4 bases from J, with 17 bases between. The CDR3 consists of 17 residues. CDR3 sequence reads: CASSERGARLLTGELFF. DNA for the CDR3: TGTGCCAGCAGTGAAAGGGGGGCTAGGCTCCTCACCGGGGAGCTGTTTTTT.

This clonotype was observed a few times. The chain links TRBV2 to TRBJ2-1; D is unresolved. This CDR3 contains 11 residues. Germline V lookup: CDR1 SNHLY, CDR2 FYNNEI. With 7 bases removed from V and 10 bases from J, the gap between germline ends came to 11 bases. CDR3 loop: CASNIAFEQFF. CDR3 nucleotide sequence: TGTGCCAGCAACATAGCATTCGAGCAGTTCTTC.

The rearrangement joins TRBV20-1 to TRBJ2-1, with a tentative D call TRBD2 (6 bases). V was trimmed by 0 bases and J by 14 bases, leaving 17 bases between them. The CDR3 runs to 13 residues. Germline CDR1 and CDR2: DFQATT and SNEGSKA (reference sequence). CDR3 nucleotide sequence: TGCAGTGCTAGAGACTACCTAGCGACCGAGGAGTTCTTC. It yields the protein CSARDYLATEEFF.

The rearrangement uses TRBV29-1 and TRBJ2-1, with unresolved D. The CDR3 runs 11 residues. Germline loops: CDR1 SQVTM, CDR2 ANQGSEA. V was shortened by 7 bases and J by 12 bases, with 16 bases between the two germline ends. The CDR3 DNA reads TGCAGCGCTGGATCGGGCCTCACGCAGTTCTTC. Translating gives CSAGSGLTQFF.

The V call is TRBV4-1, the J call TRBJ2-3, with D tentatively TRBD1 (5 bases). The V gene's germline CDR1 is MGHRA and CDR2 YSYEKL. This CDR3 contains 17 residues. V gave up 0 bases and J gave up 2 bases, with 15 bases separating them. The CDR3 reads CASSQEARAGNTDTQYF. The CDR3 nucleotides are TGCGCCAGCAGCCAAGAGGCCCGGGCAGGGAACACAGATACGCAGTATTTT.

The chain recombines TRBV12-3 or TRBV12-4 with TRBJ2-1; a weak D match, TRBD2 (6 bases). CDR3 length: 16 residues. V was shortened by 6 bases and J by 0 bases, with 15 bases between the two germline ends. DNA of the CDR3: TGTGCCAGCAGATATAATGACGGGAGCTCCTACAATGAGCAGTTCTTC. This codes for CASRYNDGSSYNEQFF.

This clonotype was seen repeatedly, ten times or more. This sequence joins TRBV9 and TRBJ2-2; 8 bases are a match to TRBD1. The V and J ends lost 0 bases and 1 base, in that order; junction bases with no gene match: 2. This CDR3 region has 16 residues. Germline assignment: CDR1 SGDLS and CDR2 YYNGEE. The CDR3 is CASSVAGTGNTGELFF. As DNA, the CDR3 is TGTGCCAGCAGCGTAGCCGGGACAGGGAACACCGGGGAGCTGTTTTTT.

In this sample, this clonotype turned up a few times. The chain recombines TRBV20-1 with TRBJ2-3; 7 nucleotides agree with TRBD1. The length of the CDR3 is 18 residues. Germline CDR1 and CDR2: DFQATT and SNEGSKA (reference sequence). The V segment lost 2 bases and the J segment 2 bases; nucleotides outside the gene matches: 16. CDR3 protein: CSARPLVAGQEFTDTQYF. CDR3 DNA sequence: TGCAGTGCTAGACCCCTGGTAGCCGGACAGGAGTTCACAGATACGCAGTATTTT.

The chain uses TRBV15 and TRBJ1-3; D is ambiguous. CDR1 is LNHNV, CDR2 YYDKDF, per germline (reference sequence). Trimming took 0 bases from V and 4 from J, leaving 13 bases between them. CDR3 size: 16 residues. DNA of the CDR3: TGTGCCACCAGCAGAGACCGGACCGCGGGCGGAAACACCATATATTTT. Translating gives CATSRDRTAGGNTIYF.

The rearrangement joins TRBV5-1 to TRBJ1-4; no firm D call. V gave up 7 bases and J gave up 3 bases, with 13 bases separating them. From germline, CDR1 is SGHRS and CDR2 YFSETQ. The CDR3 loop spans 14 amino acids. This chain's CDR3 is CASRAAHPNEKLFF. The CDR3 nucleotides are TGCGCCAGCCGAGCGGCGCACCCTAATGAAAAACTGTTTTTT.

This clonotype turned up a few times. The chain is built from TRBV21-1 and TRBJ1-2; the table's D call TRBD1 went unverified against the DNA. TRBV21-1 is termed a pseudogene. This CDR3 is 18 amino acids long. CDR3 sequence: CASSAREVTRDHNYGYTF. As DNA, the CDR3 is TGTGCCAGCAGCGCCCGGGAAGTTACGAGAGACCATAACTATGGCTACACCTTC.

The chain is built from TRBV19 and TRBJ1-5; D unresolved. The length of the CDR3 is 14 residues. V lost 2 bases, J lost 2 bases, and 7 bases lay in between. Looked up from germline, CDR1 is LNHDA and CDR2 is SQIVND (reference sequence). The CDR3 reads CASSISVGNQPQHF. The CDR3 DNA reads TGTGCCAGTAGTATATCTGTCGGCAATCAGCCCCAGCATTTT.

A few counts support this clonotype. The V gene is TRBV5-6, the J gene TRBJ2-7, with 7 bases that match TRBD1. V lost 4 bases to trimming and J lost 6 bases; unmatched junction nucleotides: 10. CDR1 SGHDT and CDR2 YYEEEE come from the germline V gene. The CDR3 length is 14 residues. This CDR3 is CASSPFDREGEQYF. In nucleotides, the CDR3 is TGTGCCAGCAGCCCGTTTGACAGGGAAGGCGAGCAGTACTTC.

The rearrangement uses TRBV4-1 and TRBJ2-2; no clear D. The V end lost 3 bases, the J end lost 4 bases, and 12 bases lay between the germline ends. The CDR3 totals 15 residues. CDR1 is MGHRA, CDR2 YSYEKL, per germline. The CDR3 bases are TGCGCCAGCAGCCAGCCTTGGGAAGCCACCGGGGAGCTGTTTTTT. It encodes CASSQPWEATGELFF.

V and J are TRBV7-2 and TRBJ1-1; 8 bases line up with TRBD1. With 7 bases clipped from V and 13 bases from J, the junction kept 17 bases outside the gene matches. The V gene's germline CDR1 is SGHTA and CDR2 FQGNSA. CDR3 length: 14 residues. The CDR3 here is CASTDTPGTGRGFF. The DNA of the CDR3 is TGTGCCAGCACCGATACCCCCGGGACAGGCCGTGGTTTCTTT.

The CDR3 coding sequence is TGCGCCAGCAGCCCCGGGTCGGCTGGAAACACCATATATTTT. This encodes CASSPGSAGNTIYF. The V and J genes are TRBV4-3 and TRBJ1-3; D uncertain. Germline V gene lookup returns CDR1 LGHNA and CDR2 YSLEER. Trimming shortened V by 4 bases and J by 2 bases, and 9 bases separated the two germline ends. The CDR3 has 14 amino acids.

CDR3 loop: CASTGQFTDTQYF. The CDR3 DNA follows: TGTGCCAGCACAGGACAGTTCACAGATACGCAGTATTTT. This chain connects TRBV6-1 to TRBJ2-3, with D possibly matching TRBD1 (6 bases). The germline V gene encodes CDR1 MNHNS and CDR2 SASEGT. This CDR3 spans 13 amino acids. Trimming cost V 7 bases and J 2 bases, with 10 bases left between them.

The rearrangement joins TRBV2 to TRBJ2-2, with D uncertain. CDR1 is SNHLY and CDR2 is FYNNEI in the germline V gene. V lost 10 bases, J lost 5 bases, and 14 bases lay in between. CDR3 length equals 13 residues. The CDR3 DNA follows: TGTGCCATCGGCTCAGACACTACCGGGGAGCTGTTTTTT. It is translated as CAIGSDTTGELFF.

This clonotype came up a few times. The chain couples TRBV4-2 to TRBJ2-3; D is unclear. Germline CDR1 LGHNA, CDR2 YNFKEQ. The CDR3 is 13 amino acids. The V and J ends lost 0 bases and 5 bases respectively, with 6 bases between them. The CDR3 here is CASSQDWLDTQYF. CDR3 DNA sequence: TGTGCCAGCAGCCAAGATTGGCTAGATACGCAGTATTTT.

The V gene is TRBV4-1, the J gene TRBJ2-7; D may correspond to TRBD1 or TRBD2 (5 bases each). CDR1 is MGHRA, CDR2 YSYEKL, per germline. Trimming cost V 0 bases and J 9 bases, with 21 bases left between them. CDR3 size: 16 residues. The CDR3 nucleotides read TGCGCCAGCAGCCAAGAACTTCAGGGAGTAGGGTCGGGGCAGTACTTC. Its protein product is CASSQELQGVGSGQYF.

In this sample, this clonotype turned up a few times. The chain uses TRBV4-2 and TRBJ2-7; D is uncertain. The CDR3 spans 13 residues. V lost 3 bases to trimming and J lost 1 base, with 7 bases between them. The germline gives CDR1 LGHNA, CDR2 YNFKEQ. The DNA for the CDR3 is TGTGCCAGCAGCCAGGGCCATTCCTACGAGCAGTACTTC. Amino acids: CASSQGHSYEQYF.

The J gene is TRBJ2-1, the V gene TRBV5-1; 7 nucleotides match TRBD2. V was clipped by 1 base and J by 7 bases; unmatched bases: 5. The CDR3 length is 14 residues. Germline CDR1 SGHRS, CDR2 YFSETQ. In DNA form, the CDR3 reads TGCGCCAGCAGCTTGAGCGGGGTTCCTAATGAGCAGTTCTTC. Encoded protein: CASSLSGVPNEQFF.

A few counts support this clonotype. The J gene is TRBJ1-1, the V gene TRBV5-1, with D hard to call. Germline CDR1 is SGHRS and CDR2 is YFSETQ. CDR3 length: 12 residues. V lost 0 bases and J 3 bases, leaving 3 bases between the germline ends. The CDR3 reads CASSLDHTEAFF. The CDR3 region has the DNA TGCGCCAGCAGCTTGGACCACACTGAAGCTTTCTTT.

The J gene is TRBJ2-3, the V gene TRBV29-1, with D possibly being TRBD1 or TRBD2 (5 bases each). Between the trimmed V and J ends, which lost 6 bases and 11 bases, there was a span of 15 bases. The CDR3 length is 11 residues. Germline assignment: CDR1 SQVTM and CDR2 ANQGSEA. This CDR3 reads CSVRLFGGQYF. CDR3 sequence (DNA): TGCAGCGTCCGGCTTTTTGGGGGGCAGTATTTT.

The chain links TRBV28 to TRBJ1-2; tentative D call: TRBD1 (6 bases). The V end was cut by 4 bases, the J end by 0 bases, with 15 bases between. There are 16 residues in the CDR3. Germline-derived CDR1 and CDR2 are MDHEN and SYDVKM. The CDR3 bases are TGTGCCAGCAGTTGGCGGGGGGCGCTGGCTAACTATGGCTACACCTTC. Amino acids: CASSWRGALANYGYTF.

This clonotype appeared a few times. V and J are TRBV7-8 and TRBJ2-1; tentatively, D is TRBD2 (6 bases). The germline CDR1 and CDR2 sequences are SGHVS and FQNEAQ. The CDR3 is made up of 12 amino acids. Between the trimmed V and J ends, which lost 5 bases and 9 bases, there was a span of 11 bases. In DNA, the CDR3 is TGTGCCAGCAGCCCCAGCGGGTCTGAGCAGTTCTTC. Protein product: CASSPSGSEQFF. The variable domain in full, completed from reference TRBV7-8 and TRBJ2-1, reads GAGVSQSPRYKVAKRGQDVALRCDPISGHVSLFWYQQALGQGPEFLTYFQNEAQLDKSGLPSDRFFAERPEGSVSTLKIQRTQQEDSAVYLCASSPSGSEQFFGPGTRLTVL.

This clonotype was seen more than once but under ten times. The chain recombines TRBV7-9 with TRBJ2-5, with D hard to call. Germline CDR1 SEHNR, CDR2 FQNEAQ (reference sequence). V lost 6 bases and J 1 base, leaving 12 bases between the germline ends. This CDR3 has 14 residues. The CDR3 region is CASSSSYIQETQYF. The CDR3, as DNA: TGTGCCAGCAGTTCAAGTTACATCCAAGAGACCCAGTACTTC.